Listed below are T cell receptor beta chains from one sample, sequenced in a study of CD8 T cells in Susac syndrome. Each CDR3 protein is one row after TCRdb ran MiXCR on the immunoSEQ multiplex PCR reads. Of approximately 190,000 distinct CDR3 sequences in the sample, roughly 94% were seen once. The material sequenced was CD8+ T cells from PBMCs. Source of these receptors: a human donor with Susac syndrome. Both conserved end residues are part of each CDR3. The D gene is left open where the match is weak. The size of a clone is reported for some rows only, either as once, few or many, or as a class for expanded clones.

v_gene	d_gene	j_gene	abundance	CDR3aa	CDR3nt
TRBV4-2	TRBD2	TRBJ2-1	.	CASSLQREDWNEQFF	TGTGCCAGCAGCCTCCAGCGGGAGGATTGGAATGAGCAGTTCTTC
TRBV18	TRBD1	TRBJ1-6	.	CASSLTGGSEGYNSPLHF	TGTGCCAGCTCATTGACAGGGGGCTCTGAGGGGTATAATTCACCCCTCCACTTT
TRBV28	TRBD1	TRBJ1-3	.	CASSLGQGSSGNTIYF	TGTGCCAGCAGTTTGGGACAGGGGAGCTCTGGAAACACCATATATTTT
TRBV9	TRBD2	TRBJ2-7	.	CASSVEGSGRYEQYF	TGTGCCAGCAGCGTAGAGGGTAGCGGGAGATACGAGCAGTACTTC
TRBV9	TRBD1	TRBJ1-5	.	CASSRTGNSNQPQHF	TGTGCCAGCAGCCGGACAGGGAATAGCAATCAGCCCCAGCATTTT
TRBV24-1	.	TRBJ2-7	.	CATSGLEITYEQYF	TGTGCCACCTCTGGACTGGAGATTACCTACGAGCAGTACTTC
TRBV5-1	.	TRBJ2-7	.	CATSPENSYEQYF	TGCGCCACCTCACCTGAGAACTCCTACGAGCAGTACTTC
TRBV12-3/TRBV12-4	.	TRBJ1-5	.	CASSNHRNQPQHF	TGTGCCAGCAGCAACCACAGGAATCAGCCCCAGCATTTT
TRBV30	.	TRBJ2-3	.	CAWSPGAGITDTQYF	TGTGCCTGGAGTCCGGGTGCGGGGATCACAGATACGCAGTATTTT
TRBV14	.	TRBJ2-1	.	CASSQGLGKFF	TGTGCCAGCAGCCAAGGTCTGGGGAAGTTCTTC
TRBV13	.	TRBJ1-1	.	CASRGGLNTEAFF	TGTGCCAGCAGGGGGGGCCTCAACACTGAAGCTTTCTTT
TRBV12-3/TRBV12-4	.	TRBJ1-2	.	CASSFNPHGYTF	TGTGCCAGCAGCTTCAATCCTCATGGCTACACCTTC
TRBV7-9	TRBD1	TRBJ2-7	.	CASSDRGNWQYEQYF	TGTGCCAGCAGCGACAGGGGAAACTGGCAATACGAGCAGTACTTC
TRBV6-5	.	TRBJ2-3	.	CASSYGAGSTDTQYF	TGTGCCAGCAGTTATGGCGCGGGGAGCACAGATACGCAGTATTTT
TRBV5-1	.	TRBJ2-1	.	CASSLRQPEQFF	TGCGCCAGCAGCCTCAGACAGCCCGAGCAGTTCTTC
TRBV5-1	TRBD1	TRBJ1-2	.	CASSWTGYGYTF	TGCGCCAGCAGCTGGACAGGCTATGGCTACACCTTC
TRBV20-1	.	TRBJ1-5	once	CSATNRLREGVNQPQHF	TGCAGTGCTACGAACCGACTTAGGGAAGGAGTCAATCAGCCCCAGCATTTT
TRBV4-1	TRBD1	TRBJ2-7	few	CASSQPGQGYEQYF	TGCGCCAGCAGCCAGCCGGGACAGGGATACGAGCAGTACTTC
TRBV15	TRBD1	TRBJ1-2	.	CATSTQTGVYGYTF	TGTGCCACCAGCACCCAAACAGGGGTCTATGGCTACACCTTC
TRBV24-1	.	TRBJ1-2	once	CATSDARGSYTF	TGTGCCACCAGTGACGCAAGGGGAAGCTACACCTTC
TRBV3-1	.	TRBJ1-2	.	CASSRTRTFYGYTF	TGTGCCAGCAGCCGGACAAGGACTTTTTATGGCTACACCTTC
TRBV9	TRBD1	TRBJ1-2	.	CASSTGEGQRGGYTF	TGTGCCAGCAGCACGGGTGAGGGACAGCGCGGTGGCTACACCTTC
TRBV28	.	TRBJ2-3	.	CASSAVGYPDDTDTQYF	TGTGCCAGCAGCGCCGTAGGGTATCCCGACGACACAGATACGCAGTATTTT
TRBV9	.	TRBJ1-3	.	CASNEQGAGNTIYF	TGTGCCAGCAACGAACAGGGTGCTGGAAACACCATATATTTT
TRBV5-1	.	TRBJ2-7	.	CASSFTGLTYEQYF	TGCGCCAGCAGCTTCACAGGGTTGACCTACGAGCAGTACTTC
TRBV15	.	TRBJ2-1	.	CATSSTRKNEQFF	TGTGCCACCAGCAGCACTAGGAAGAATGAGCAGTTCTTC
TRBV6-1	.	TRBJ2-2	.	CASIGADRNTGELFF	TGTGCCAGCATTGGAGCGGATCGAAACACCGGGGAGCTGTTTTTT
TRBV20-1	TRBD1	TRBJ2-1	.	CSARGETGVAYNEQFF	TGCAGTGCTAGAGGGGAGACAGGGGTGGCCTACAATGAGCAGTTCTTC
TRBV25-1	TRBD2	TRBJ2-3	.	CASSESTGGTDTQYF	TGTGCCAGCAGTGAATCTACGGGAGGGACAGATACGCAGTATTTT
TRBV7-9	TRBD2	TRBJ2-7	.	CASRPITSGGYEQYF	TGTGCCAGCAGACCTATTACTAGCGGGGGCTACGAGCAGTACTTC